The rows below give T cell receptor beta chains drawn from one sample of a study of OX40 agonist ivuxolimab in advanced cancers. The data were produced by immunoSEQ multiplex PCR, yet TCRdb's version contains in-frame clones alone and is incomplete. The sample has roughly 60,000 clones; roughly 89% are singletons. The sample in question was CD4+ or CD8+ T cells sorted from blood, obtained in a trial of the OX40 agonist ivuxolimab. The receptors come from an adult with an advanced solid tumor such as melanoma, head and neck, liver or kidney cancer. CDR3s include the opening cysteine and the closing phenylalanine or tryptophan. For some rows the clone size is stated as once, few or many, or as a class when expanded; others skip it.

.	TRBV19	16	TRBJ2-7	CASSIGSGTGSYEQYF
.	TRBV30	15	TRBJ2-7	CAWSVPLGPTYEQYF
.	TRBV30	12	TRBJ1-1	CACTPRRTEAFF
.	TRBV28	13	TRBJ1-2	CASTAGRVRGYTF
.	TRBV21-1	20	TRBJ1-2	CASSLLAMSRPGNLNYGYTF
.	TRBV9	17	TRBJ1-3	CASSVDPRMLSGNTIYF
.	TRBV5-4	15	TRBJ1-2	CASSPRQGADYGYTF
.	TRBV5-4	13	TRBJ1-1	CASGLGRGGEAFF
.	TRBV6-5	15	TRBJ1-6	CASSYGSIQGSPLHF
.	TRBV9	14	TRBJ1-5	CASSGGQGNQPQHF
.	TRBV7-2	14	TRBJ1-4	CASSLDLRSGELFF
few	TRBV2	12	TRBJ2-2	CALRVATGELFF
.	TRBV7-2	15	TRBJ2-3	CASSDSGRTTDTQYF
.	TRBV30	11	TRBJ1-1	CAWIRFTEAFF
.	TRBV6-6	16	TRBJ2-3	CASRSLQTGRTDTQYF
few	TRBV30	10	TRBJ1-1	CAWSRTEAFF
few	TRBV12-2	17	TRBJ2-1	CASRLAFGGKPDNEQFF